This T cell receptor beta chain is drawn from a study of blood T cells in healthy people across ages (dated by TCRdb to the mid-2010s). With regard to the full study: In model experiments, roughly one uniquely barcoded TCR beta cDNA molecule per two T cells was captured by template switching. To track age-related changes in TCR beta repertoire diversity, the study relied on deep sequencing normalized with unique cDNA molecular identifiers. Donors were grouped into four age groups: young (average roughly 15 years), middle-aged (over 35), aged (62) and long-lived (about 82). To avoid experimental bias, donors of different ages were spread randomly across the sequencing lanes. For two donors (one aged 18 to 30 and one aged 80 or older), the study analyzed two additional independent replicas of 1 million unique cDNA reads from the same blood draw. Points the paper makes about the study in general: A strong correlation was found between observed TCR beta diversity and the percentage of naive T cells measured by flow cytometry. Estimates of total diversity based on one million sequenced T cells were considered lower bounds and underestimates. Because donor CMV infection status was unknown, age-related changes in expanded clonotypes were potentially confounded. The long-lived group showed more naive CD4+ T cells, fewer expanded clones and increased TCR diversity than the aged group, suggesting age selection. Since profiling was done on bulk unsorted PBMCs, naive and antigen-experienced compartments could not be conclusively compared. As age increased, observed TCR beta diversity per million T cells dropped in a roughly linear way, and a significant reduction was already evident by age 40.

Libraries were made using 5' RACE. TCRdb lists the instrument as Illumina HiSeq 2500. A second PCR of about 7 to 12 cycles was performed with a sample-barcoded 5' primer and a J-beta primer mix. A template-switch 5' adaptor carrying 12 random nucleotides introduced a unique molecular identifier onto each TCR beta cDNA molecule. At least 3 million CDR3-containing paired-end reads were obtained from each sample. All of the RNA was converted into first-strand cDNA using the Mint cDNA synthesis kit, with a TRBC-specific oligonucleotide serving as the primer. After uracil-DNA glycosylase treatment, a first 18-cycle PCR used universal primers M1SS and BC2_uni_R on all cDNA. Per the original workflow: Each sample was normalized by randomly selecting 1 million high-quality reads, each carrying a distinct molecular identifier. Reads with shared molecular identifiers were discarded instead of being binned into consensus sequences. CDR3 identification, clonotype clustering and error correction used MiTCR with a Q25 quality threshold and the strictest error-elimination algorithm. A nonparametric unseen species model with Euler transformation was used to estimate a lower bound on total TCR beta diversity. TCRdb trimmed the raw reads at Q25, called clones with MiXCR and kept productive beta chains. Each entry is one CDR3 protein sequence, shown with its most common DNA and genes. TCRdb's processing, not the authors', yielded these V and J calls. In this sample the table shows about 1.8 million distinct CDR3 sequences, 49% of which occur a single time. The top ten clones comprise less than 2.5% of the sample.

On this clonotype: It lacks a known antigen. Nothing much larger sits one base from this clone, and base qualities are not available.

CDR1 and CDR2, per the germline V gene, are MNHEY and SVGAGI. The CDR3 sequence holds 14 residues, the cysteine and phenylalanine included. The read is trimmed to its CDR3 DNA, 42 bases read in frame from base 1. The donors were roughly 40 Caucasian individuals from Russia, aged roughly 6 to 90 years, who were systemically healthy. Each donor gave 8 to 10 milliliters of peripheral blood, collected into EDTA-treated Vacutainer tubes. Ficoll-Paque density-gradient centrifugation was used to isolate PBMCs, with at least 6 million obtained per sample. Total RNA was extracted from PBMCs with Trizol reagent, with at least 5 micrograms obtained per sample. For every donor, flow cytometry on a PBMC aliquot measured the percentage of naive CD45RAhigh/CD27high T cells.

The chain uses TRBV6-5 and TRBJ2-3, with 11 bases aligning to TRBD2. This sequence originates from a woman aged 40 to 55 in good health. The specimen was blood. The CDR3 loop reads CVAASGGLTDTQYF. The nucleotides read TGTGTCGCGGCTAGCGGGGGGCTCACAGATACGCAGTATTTT.